These 19 T cell receptor beta chains originate from one sample sequenced in a study of naive and memory T cell subsets. The beta constant-region primer was an equimolar mix of two oligonucleotides covering TRBC1 and TRBC2. Ligated cDNA was amplified by four rounds of PCR with nested alpha and beta constant-region primers and SP2. TCRdb re-derived calls from the UMI-ligation and nested PCR reads in MiXCR, one entry per CDR3 protein. This sample has about 90,000 distinct CDR3 sequences, with about 11% found just once. Study-wide results and caveats: Especially in CD8 cells, naive repertoires contained a few larger clonotypes, possibly CD45RA-re-expressing memory cells.

For these TCRs, the target antigens are not known. Sequenced: naive CD4+ T cells from blood. Receptors originate from a human donor in good health.

The V and J genes are TRBV6-1 and TRBJ1-2; possibly TRBD1 for D (5 bases). Trimming removed 2 bases at V and 6 bases at J, with 7 bases between. This CDR3 region has 12 residues. The germline V gene has CDR1 MNHNS and CDR2 SASEGT. The CDR3 nucleotides are TGTGCCAGCAGTGAAAGGGGAGATGGCTACACCTTC. Translating it yields CASSERGDGYTF.

A few counts support this clonotype. The rearrangement links TRBV20-1 to TRBJ2-2; perhaps D is TRBD1 or TRBD2 (5 bases each). The V gene's germline CDR1 is DFQATT and CDR2 SNEGSKA (reference sequence). CDR3 length equals 16 residues. With 5 bases removed from V and 3 bases from J, the gap between germline ends came to 19 bases. The DNA of the CDR3 is TGCAGTGCTGGGACGAGGGCAGGGACGGACACCGGGGAGCTGTTTTTT. It is translated as CSAGTRAGTDTGELFF.

The chain recombines TRBV20-1 with TRBJ1-2; TRBD1 is a possible D gene (6 bases). V dropped 6 bases and J dropped 0 bases, with 14 bases sitting between them. CDR1 is DFQATT and CDR2 is SNEGSKA in the germline V gene (reference sequence). This CDR3 has 14 residues. DNA of the CDR3: TGCAGTGCAAGATACAGGGCGACTAACTATGGCTACACCTTC. Translating gives CSARYRATNYGYTF.

This clonotype was observed many times. The genes are TRBV20-1 and TRBJ2-1; a possible D gene is TRBD2 (6 bases). This CDR3 contains 15 residues. The germline CDR1 and CDR2 sequences are DFQATT and SNEGSKA (reference sequence). Trimming stripped 6 bases from V and 0 bases from J, with 15 bases between. This chain's CDR3 is CSACGARGSYNEQFF. In DNA, the CDR3 is TGCAGTGCGTGCGGGGCGAGGGGCTCCTACAATGAGCAGTTCTTC.

This clonotype was counted ten times or more. The genes are TRBV12-3 or TRBV12-4 and TRBJ1-5; D ambiguous. Trimming took 3 bases from V and 0 from J, leaving 6 bases between them. The CDR3 runs to 14 residues. The CDR3 here is CASSLQFSNQPQHF. The DNA for the CDR3 is TGTGCCAGCAGTTTGCAGTTTAGCAATCAGCCCCAGCATTTT.

The chain joins TRBV20-1 to TRBJ2-7; TRBD1 is a possible D gene (5 bases). This CDR3 has 14 amino acids. CDR1 and CDR2 from the germline V gene are DFQATT and SNEGSKA (reference sequence). Trimming pared 3 bases from V and 2 bases from J, leaving 14 bases between. As DNA, the CDR3 is TGCAGTGCTAGTTGGGGCTACTCCACCTACGAGCAGTACTTC. It translates to CSASWGYSTYEQYF.

This clonotype has a single count. The rearrangement joins TRBV20-1 to TRBJ1-5; a possible D gene is TRBD1 (6 bases). Germline CDR1 DFQATT, CDR2 SNEGSKA (reference sequence). Between the trimmed V and J ends, which lost 8 bases and 5 bases, there was a span of 19 bases. CDR3 length: 14 amino acids. CDR3 loop: CSTHPGARDQPQHF. DNA for the CDR3: TGCAGTACACACCCGGGGGCGCGTGATCAGCCCCAGCATTTT.

The chain employs TRBV4-2 and TRBJ2-3, with D possibly being TRBD2 (5 bases). The CDR3 length is 15 residues. The germline gives CDR1 LGHNA, CDR2 YNFKEQ. With 1 base removed from V and 3 bases from J, the gap between germline ends came to 11 bases. The CDR3, as DNA: TGTGCCAGCAGCCAAGCTAAGTCGGGAACAGATACGCAGTATTTT. Its translation: CASSQAKSGTDTQYF.

This clonotype was seen a few times. The genes are TRBV12-3 or TRBV12-4 and TRBJ2-7; possibly TRBD2 for D (6 bases). V was pared by 1 base and J by 0 bases, with 13 bases between. The CDR3 is made up of 16 amino acids. The CDR3 is CASSLVGAGSSYEQYF. Written as DNA, the CDR3 is TGTGCCAGCAGTTTAGTAGGGGCGGGAAGCTCCTACGAGCAGTACTTC.

The rearrangement joins TRBV7-9 to TRBJ2-2; D remains ambiguous. The CDR3 spans 11 residues. Trimming pared 1 base from V and 7 bases from J, leaving 1 base between. The germline V gene encodes CDR1 SEHNR and CDR2 FQNEAQ (reference sequence). CDR3 sequence reads: CASSLVGELFF. In DNA form, the CDR3 reads TGTGCCAGCAGCTTAGTCGGGGAGCTGTTTTTT.

V usage is TRBV6-2 or TRBV6-3 and J usage is TRBJ1-5; D gene uncertain. Germline-derived CDR1 and CDR2 are MNHEY and SVGEGT. The CDR3 covers 15 residues. The V end lost 6 bases, the J end lost 4 bases, and 16 bases lay between the germline ends. CDR3 region: CASRDARARNQPQHF. The CDR3 nucleotides read TGTGCCAGCAGAGATGCGAGGGCTCGGAATCAGCCCCAGCATTTT.

This sequence joins TRBV3-1 and TRBJ2-3; a weak D match, TRBD1 (6 bases). Trimming shortened V by 3 bases and J by 1 base, and 14 bases separated the two germline ends. This CDR3 contains 16 residues. The germline V gene encodes CDR1 LGHDT and CDR2 YNNKEL (reference sequence). CDR3 loop: CASSHSQGMGTDTQYF. The CDR3, as DNA: TGTGCCAGCAGCCATTCACAGGGTATGGGCACAGATACGCAGTATTTT.

This clonotype was recorded a few times. The gene calls are TRBV18 and TRBJ1-6, with D perhaps matching TRBD1 (6 bases). Germline CDR1 is KGHSH and CDR2 is LQKENI. The CDR3 has 16 amino acids. Trimming stripped 1 base from V and 10 bases from J, with 17 bases between. CDR3 sequence: CASSPLPEQGYSPLHF. In nucleotides, the CDR3 is TGTGCCAGCTCACCACTCCCGGAACAGGGTTACTCACCCCTCCACTTT. Using reference TRBV18 and TRBJ1-6 for the parts outside the CDR3, the full variable domain is NAGVMQNPRHLVRRRGQEARLRCSPMKGHSHVYWYRQLPEEGLKFMVYLQKENIIDESGMPKERFSAEFPKEGPSILRIQQVVRGDSAAYFCASSPLPEQGYSPLHFGNGTRLTVT.

About this clonotype itself: Sequence at one end of the junction differs from germline and may be a read error. Here the CDR3 reads CASSLGTIALTYEQYF. The CDR3 region has the DNA TGTGCCAGTAGTTTAGGGACCATAGCCCTTACCTACGAGCAGTACTTC. V and J are TRBV12-3 or TRBV12-4 and TRBJ2-7, with D perhaps being TRBD1 or TRBD2 (5 bases each). The CDR3 consists of 16 residues.

This clonotype was counted only a few times. The rearrangement links TRBV5-4 to TRBJ1-6; D is unresolved. In germline, CDR1 is SGHNT, CDR2 YYREEE (reference sequence). Trimming removed 4 bases from V and 7 bases from J, with 6 bases in between. CDR3 length: 12 amino acids. CDR3 sequence: CASSAGNSPLHF. The CDR3 coding sequence is TGTGCCAGCAGCGCGGGGAATTCACCCCTCCACTTT.

The chain combines TRBV6-6 with TRBJ1-5, with D possibly TRBD1 on 5 matching bases. CDR1 MNHNY and CDR2 SVGAGI come from the germline V gene (reference sequence). The CDR3 has 15 amino acids. Trimming left V 2 bases short and J 3 bases short, with 11 bases between. The CDR3: CASSYGGAVNQPQHF. CDR3 coding DNA: TGTGCCAGCAGTTACGGAGGGGCAGTCAATCAGCCCCAGCATTTT.

The rearrangement uses TRBV7-3 and TRBJ1-2; the match to TRBD1 covers 11 bases. CDR3 size: 15 residues. The germline CDR1 and CDR2 sequences are SGHTA and FQGTGA. V trimming: 3 bases; J trimming: 2 bases; junction bases outside the gene matches: 2. The CDR3 reads CASSLGTGGNYGYTF. In DNA, the CDR3 is TGTGCCAGCAGCTTGGGGACAGGGGGGAACTATGGCTACACCTTC.

A few counts support this clonotype. The chain has TRBV21-1 and TRBJ1-5. TRBV21-1 is described as a pseudogene. The CDR3 length is 17 residues. The CDR3 loop reads CASSSVWVRCNNQPQHF. CDR3 sequence (DNA): TGTGCCAGCAGCAGCGTCTGGGTCCGCTGCAACAATCAGCCCCAGCATTTT.

The genes are TRBV14 and TRBJ1-2, with D perhaps matching TRBD1 (5 bases). CDR1 and CDR2 (germline): SGHDN, FVKESK. This CDR3 comprises 12 residues. V was trimmed by 10 bases and J by 6 bases, leaving 15 bases between them. CDR3 sequence reads: CATSKQGNGYTF. In DNA form, the CDR3 reads TGTGCCACCTCGAAGCAGGGAAATGGCTACACCTTC.